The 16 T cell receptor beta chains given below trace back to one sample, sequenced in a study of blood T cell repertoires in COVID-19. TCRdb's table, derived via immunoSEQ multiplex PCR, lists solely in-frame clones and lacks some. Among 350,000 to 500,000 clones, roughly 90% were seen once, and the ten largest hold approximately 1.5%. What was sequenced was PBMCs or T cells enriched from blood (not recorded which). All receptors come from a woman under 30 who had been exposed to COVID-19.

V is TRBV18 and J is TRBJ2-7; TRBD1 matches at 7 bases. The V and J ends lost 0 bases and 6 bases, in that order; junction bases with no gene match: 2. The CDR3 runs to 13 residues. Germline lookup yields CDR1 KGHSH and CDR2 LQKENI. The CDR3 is CASSPPAGGEQYF. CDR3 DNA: TGTGCCAGCTCACCACCGGCAGGGGGCGAGCAGTACTTC.

The CDR3 DNA reads TGTGCCAGCAGCCCGCGCCGGGACTCAGCCCCCGATGAGCAGTTCTTC. This gives the protein CASSPRRDSAPDEQFF. The gene calls are TRBV7-8 and TRBJ2-1; maybe TRBD2 (6 bases). CDR1 is SGHVS, CDR2 FQNEAQ, per germline. CDR3 size: 16 residues. V was shortened by 5 bases and J by 8 bases, with 22 bases between the two germline ends.

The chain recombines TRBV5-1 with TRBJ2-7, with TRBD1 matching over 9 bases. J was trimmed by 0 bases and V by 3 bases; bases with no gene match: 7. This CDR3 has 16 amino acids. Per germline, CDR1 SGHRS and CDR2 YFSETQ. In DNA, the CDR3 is TGCGCCAGCAGCTCAACGGGACAGGGAAACTCCTACGAGCAGTACTTC. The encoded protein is CASSSTGQGNSYEQYF.

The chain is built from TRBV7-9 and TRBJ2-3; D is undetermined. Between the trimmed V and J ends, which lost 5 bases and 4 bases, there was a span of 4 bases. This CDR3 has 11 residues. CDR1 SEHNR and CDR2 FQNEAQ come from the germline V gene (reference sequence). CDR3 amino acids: CASSRADTQYF. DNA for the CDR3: TGTGCCAGCAGCCGTGCAGATACGCAGTATTTT.

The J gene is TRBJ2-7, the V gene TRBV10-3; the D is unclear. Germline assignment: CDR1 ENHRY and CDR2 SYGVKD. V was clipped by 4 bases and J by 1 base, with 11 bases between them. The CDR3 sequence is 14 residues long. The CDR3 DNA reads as TGTGCCATCAGTGGTCTAGATGATTCCTACGAGCAGTACTTC. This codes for CAISGLDDSYEQYF.

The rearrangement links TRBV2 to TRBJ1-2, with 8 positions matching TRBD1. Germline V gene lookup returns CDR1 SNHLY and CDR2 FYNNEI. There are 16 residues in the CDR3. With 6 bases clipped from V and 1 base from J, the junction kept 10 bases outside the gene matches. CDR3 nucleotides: TGTGCCAGCAGAAAGGAGACAGGGGTTTTTAACTATGGCTACACCTTC. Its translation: CASRKETGVFNYGYTF.

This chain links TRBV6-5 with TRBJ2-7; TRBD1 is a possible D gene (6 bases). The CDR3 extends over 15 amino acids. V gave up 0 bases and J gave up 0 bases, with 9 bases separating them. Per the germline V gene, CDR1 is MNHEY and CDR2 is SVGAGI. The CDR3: CASSYSRTASYEQYF. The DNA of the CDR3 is TGTGCCAGCAGTTACTCCCGGACAGCCTCCTACGAGCAGTACTTC.

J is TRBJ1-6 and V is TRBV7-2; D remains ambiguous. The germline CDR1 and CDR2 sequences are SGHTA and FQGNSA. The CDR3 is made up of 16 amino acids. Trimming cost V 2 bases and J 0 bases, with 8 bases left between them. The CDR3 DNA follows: TGTGCCAGCAGCTTAATGCACAGCTCCTATAATTCACCCCTCCACTTT. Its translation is CASSLMHSSYNSPLHF.

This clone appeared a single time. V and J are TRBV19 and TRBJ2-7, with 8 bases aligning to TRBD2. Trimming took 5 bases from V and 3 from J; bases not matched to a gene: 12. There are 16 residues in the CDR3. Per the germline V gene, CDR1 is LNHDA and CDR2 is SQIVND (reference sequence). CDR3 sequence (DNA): TGTGCCAGTAGTCCGACCGGGGCTAGCGGGTTCTACGAGCAGTACTTC. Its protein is CASSPTGASGFYEQYF.

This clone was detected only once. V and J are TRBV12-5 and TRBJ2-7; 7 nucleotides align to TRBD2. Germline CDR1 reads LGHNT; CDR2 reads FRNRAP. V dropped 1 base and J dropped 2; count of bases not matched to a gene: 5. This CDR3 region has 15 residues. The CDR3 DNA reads TGTGCTAGTGGTTTGGCGGGACTATTGGCCTACGAGCAGTACTTC. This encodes CASGLAGLLAYEQYF. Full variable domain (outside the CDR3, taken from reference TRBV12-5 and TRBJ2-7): DARVTQTPRHKVTEMGQEVTMRCQPILGHNTVFWYRQTMMQGLELLAYFRNRAPLDDSGMPKDRFSAEMPDATLATLKIQPSEPRDSAVYFCASGLAGLLAYEQYFGPGTRLTVT.

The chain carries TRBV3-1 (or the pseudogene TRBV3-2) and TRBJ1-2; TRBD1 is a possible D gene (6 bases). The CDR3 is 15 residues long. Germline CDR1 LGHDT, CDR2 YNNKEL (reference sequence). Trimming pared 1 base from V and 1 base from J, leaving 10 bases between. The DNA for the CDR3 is TGTGCCAGCAGCCAAGCCTTACAGGGTAACTATGGCTACACCTTC. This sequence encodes CASSQALQGNYGYTF.

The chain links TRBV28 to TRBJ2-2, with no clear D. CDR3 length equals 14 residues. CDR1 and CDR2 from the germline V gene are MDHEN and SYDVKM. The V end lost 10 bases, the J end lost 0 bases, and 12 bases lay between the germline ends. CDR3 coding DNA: TGTGCCATTGGCGGTCACCCGAACACCGGGGAGCTGTTTTTT. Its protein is CAIGGHPNTGELFF.

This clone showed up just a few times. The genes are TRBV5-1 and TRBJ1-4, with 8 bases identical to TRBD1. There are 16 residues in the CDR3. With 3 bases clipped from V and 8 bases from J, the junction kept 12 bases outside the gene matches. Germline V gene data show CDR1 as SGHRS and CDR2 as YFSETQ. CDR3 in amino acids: CASSSGTDRVNEKLFF. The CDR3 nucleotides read TGCGCCAGCAGCTCGGGGACGGACAGGGTGAACGAAAAACTGTTTTTT.

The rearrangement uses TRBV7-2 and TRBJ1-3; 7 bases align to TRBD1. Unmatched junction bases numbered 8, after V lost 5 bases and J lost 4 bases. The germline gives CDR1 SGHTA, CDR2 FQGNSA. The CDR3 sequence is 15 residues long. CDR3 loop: CASSEQGMAGNTIYF. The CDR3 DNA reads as TGTGCCAGCAGCGAACAGGGGATGGCGGGAAACACCATATATTTT.

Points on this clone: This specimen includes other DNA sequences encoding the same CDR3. The CDR3 nucleotides are TGTGCCAGCAGTTTAGCAGGGAGAAACACCATATATTTT. This gives the protein CASSLAGRNTIYF. V gene TRBV28 combines with J gene TRBJ1-3; maybe TRBD1 (5 bases). The CDR3 sequence is 13 residues long. V dropped 2 bases and J dropped 5 bases, with 7 bases sitting between them. Per germline, CDR1 MDHEN and CDR2 SYDVKM.

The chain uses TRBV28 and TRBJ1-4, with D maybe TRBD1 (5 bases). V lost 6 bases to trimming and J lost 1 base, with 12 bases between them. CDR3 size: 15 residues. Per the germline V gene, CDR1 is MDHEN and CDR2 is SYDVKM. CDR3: CASSPDSRTNEKLFF. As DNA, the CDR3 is TGTGCCAGCAGCCCCGACAGCCGAACTAATGAAAAACTGTTTTTT.